Presented here are 9 T cell receptor beta chains from one specimen sequenced in a study of blood T cell repertoires in COVID-19. The table came from immunoSEQ multiplex PCR; TCRdb's copy has only in-frame clones and leaves some out. In the table there are 150,000 or so clones, more than 70% of which are singletons. Sample: PBMCs or T cells enriched from blood (not recorded which). The receptors were sampled from a man between 60 and 75 years old who had recovered from COVID-19.

The gene calls are TRBV5-6 and TRBJ2-2; 8 bases are shared with TRBD2. The CDR3 extends over 16 amino acids. Germline CDR1 reads SGHDT; CDR2 reads YYEEEE. J gave up 0 bases and V 4 bases, and 5 bases lay outside the gene matches. CDR3 coding DNA: TGTGCCAGCAGCCGTGGACTAGCCGCGAACACCGGGGAGCTGTTTTTT. Its protein is CASSRGLAANTGELFF.

The chain links TRBV28 to TRBJ2-7; TRBD1 matches 9 bases. The CDR3 covers 14 residues. J lost 2 bases, V lost 2 bases, and 1 base had no gene match. CDR1 is MDHEN, CDR2 SYDVKM, per germline. The CDR3 bases are TGTGCCAGCAGTTTAGGACAGGGGACCTACGAGCAGTACTTC. Encoded protein: CASSLGQGTYEQYF.

The chain carries TRBV18 and TRBJ1-2, with D uncertain. CDR1 and CDR2 (germline): KGHSH, LQKENI. There are 13 residues in the CDR3. V was trimmed by 5 bases and J by 6 bases, leaving 13 bases between them. CDR3 sequence (DNA): TGTGCCAGCTCAGGTGCCGGGAGGGATGGCTACACCTTC. Amino acids: CASSGAGRDGYTF. The full variable domain, rest sourced from reference TRBV18 and TRBJ1-2, is NAGVMQNPRHLVRRRGQEARLRCSPMKGHSHVYWYRQLPEEGLKFMVYLQKENIIDESGMPKERFSAEFPKEGPSILRIQQVVRGDSAAYFCASSGAGRDGYTFGSGTRLTVV.

The chain couples TRBV14 to TRBJ2-4; 9 nucleotides line up with TRBD2. Per germline, CDR1 SGHDN and CDR2 FVKESK. The CDR3 is 17 amino acids. After removal of 1 base from V and 8 bases from J, the junction contained 12 bases not matched to a gene. The CDR3 DNA reads TGTGCCAGCAGCCAAGGTGGCCTAGCGGGATTTAGGCACATTCAGTACTTC. This translates into CASSQGGLAGFRHIQYF.

This sequence joins TRBV29-1 and TRBJ1-2; no clear D. V was shortened by 4 bases and J by 4 bases, with 10 bases between the two germline ends. The CDR3 contains 12 residues. CDR1 is SQVTM and CDR2 is ANQGSEA in the germline V gene. CDR3 DNA sequence: TGCAGCGTTGGAGGATTTCTCTATGGCTACACCTTC. Amino acid sequence: CSVGGFLYGYTF.

In nucleotides, the CDR3 is TGCAGCGTAATAGCGGGAGGGTCCGGGGAGCTGTTTTTT. Protein product: CSVIAGGSGELFF. The rearrangement uses TRBV29-1 and TRBJ2-2, with 11 positions matching TRBD2. This CDR3 is built from 13 residues. With V trimmed by 6 bases and J by 6 bases, 3 bases remained unmatched. Germline CDR1 and CDR2: SQVTM and ANQGSEA.

The V and J genes are TRBV30 and TRBJ2-2, with D tentatively TRBD1 (5 bases). The germline CDR1 and CDR2 sequences are GTSNPN and SVGIG (reference sequence). V was pared by 2 bases and J by 6 bases, with 10 bases between. The CDR3 has 13 residues. As DNA, the CDR3 is TGTGCCTGGAGTACAGCAGGGTCCGGGGAGCTGTTTTTT. Its protein is CAWSTAGSGELFF.

This clone came up a few times. This chain links TRBV18 with TRBJ2-7; D may be TRBD2 (5 bases). CDR1 and CDR2 from the germline V gene are KGHSH and LQKENI. This CDR3 has 13 amino acids. With 6 bases removed from V and 4 bases from J, the gap between germline ends came to 13 bases. DNA for the CDR3: TGTGCCAGCTCCCCGGAGGTGTGGTACGAGCAGTACTTC. Amino acid sequence: CASSPEVWYEQYF.

The J gene is TRBJ1-6, the V gene TRBV18; a possible D gene is TRBD1 (6 bases). The V and J ends lost 2 bases and 7 bases respectively, with 12 bases between them. This CDR3 has 15 residues. Germline loops: CDR1 KGHSH, CDR2 LQKENI. CDR3 nucleotide sequence: TGTGCCAGCTCACCAGCGACAGGCTTAAATTCACCCCTCCACTTT. This codes for CASSPATGLNSPLHF.